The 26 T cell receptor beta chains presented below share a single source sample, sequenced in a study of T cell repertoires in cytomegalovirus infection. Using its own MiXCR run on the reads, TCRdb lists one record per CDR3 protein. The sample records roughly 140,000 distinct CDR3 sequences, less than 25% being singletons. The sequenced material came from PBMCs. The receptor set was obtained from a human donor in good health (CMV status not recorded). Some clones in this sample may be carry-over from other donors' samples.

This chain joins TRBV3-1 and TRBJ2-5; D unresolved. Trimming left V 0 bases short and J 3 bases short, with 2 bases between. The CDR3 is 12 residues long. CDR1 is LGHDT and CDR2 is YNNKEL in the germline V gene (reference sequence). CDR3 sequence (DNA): TGTGCCAGCAGCCAAGATGAAGAGACCCAGTACTTC. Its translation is CASSQDEETQYF.

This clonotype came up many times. The CDR3 region is CASSFSGINTDTQYF. The CDR3 DNA follows: TGTGCCAGCAGCTTTAGCGGAATAAACACAGATACGCAGTATTTT. The rearrangement uses TRBV7-2 and TRBJ2-3, with D maybe TRBD2 (6 bases). The ends were cut back, 3 bases at V and 2 bases at J, with 12 bases in the middle. The CDR3 contains 15 residues. From germline, CDR1 is SGHTA and CDR2 FQGNSA.

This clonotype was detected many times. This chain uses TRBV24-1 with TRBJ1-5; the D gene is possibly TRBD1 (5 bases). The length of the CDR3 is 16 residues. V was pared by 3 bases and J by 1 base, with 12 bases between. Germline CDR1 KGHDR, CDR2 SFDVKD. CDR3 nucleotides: TGTGCCACCAGTGATGGAGGGGCTGGAAGCAATCAGCCCCAGCATTTT. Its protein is CATSDGGAGSNQPQHF.

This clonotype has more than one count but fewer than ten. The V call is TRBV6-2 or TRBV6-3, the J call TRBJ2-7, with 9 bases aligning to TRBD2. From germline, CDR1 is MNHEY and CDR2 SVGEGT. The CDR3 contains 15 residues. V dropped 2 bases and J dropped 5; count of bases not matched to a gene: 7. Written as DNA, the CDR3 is TGTGCCAGCAGTTACCGGCGGCGGGAGGGCCACGAGCAGTACTTC. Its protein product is CASSYRRREGHEQYF.

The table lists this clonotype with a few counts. CDR3: CSASLQTGWEQYF. The DNA for the CDR3 is TGCAGTGCTAGCCTGCAGACCGGTTGGGAGCAGTACTTC. The chain is built from TRBV20-1 and TRBJ2-7; no definite D call. Germline V gene data show CDR1 as DFQATT and CDR2 as SNEGSKA (reference sequence). This CDR3 has 13 amino acids. The V end lost 3 bases, the J end lost 7 bases, and 16 bases lay between the germline ends.

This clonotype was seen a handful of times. In nucleotides, the CDR3 is TGCAGTGGGGGGCAACAGACAAACACTGAAGCTTTCTTT. Its protein product is CSGGQQTNTEAFF. The chain couples TRBV20-1 to TRBJ1-1; D perhaps matches TRBD1 (6 bases). The CDR3 is 13 residues long. In germline, CDR1 is DFQATT, CDR2 SNEGSKA (reference sequence). Trimming took off 7 bases at V and 2 bases at J, with 14 bases between the two ends.

Here the CDR3 reads CASSLVDRVDTEAFF. CDR3 bases: TGTGCCAGCAGTTTAGTGGACAGGGTGGACACTGAAGCTTTCTTT. The chain is built from TRBV28 and TRBJ1-1, with TRBD1 matching 8 bases. The germline V gene encodes CDR1 MDHEN and CDR2 SYDVKM. Trimming at V came to 2 bases and at J to 3 bases, leaving 5 bases not matched to a gene. CDR3 length: 15 residues.

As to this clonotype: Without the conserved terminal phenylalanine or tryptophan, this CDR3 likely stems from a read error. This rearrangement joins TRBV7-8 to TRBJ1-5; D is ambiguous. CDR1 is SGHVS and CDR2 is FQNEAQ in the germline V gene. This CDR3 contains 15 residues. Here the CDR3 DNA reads TGTGCCAGCAGCTTAGAGCGGATTAGCAATCAGCACCAGCATGTT. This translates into CASSLERISNQHQHV.

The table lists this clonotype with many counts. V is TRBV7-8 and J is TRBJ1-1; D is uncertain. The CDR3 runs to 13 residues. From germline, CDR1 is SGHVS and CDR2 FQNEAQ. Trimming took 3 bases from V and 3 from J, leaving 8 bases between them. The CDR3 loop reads CASSFLRDTEAFF. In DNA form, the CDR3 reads TGTGCCAGCAGCTTTCTCCGCGACACTGAAGCTTTCTTT. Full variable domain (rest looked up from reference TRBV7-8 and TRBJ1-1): GAGVSQSPRYKVAKRGQDVALRCDPISGHVSLFWYQQALGQGPEFLTYFQNEAQLDKSGLPSDRFFAERPEGSVSTLKIQRTQQEDSAVYLCASSFLRDTEAFFGQGTRLTVV.

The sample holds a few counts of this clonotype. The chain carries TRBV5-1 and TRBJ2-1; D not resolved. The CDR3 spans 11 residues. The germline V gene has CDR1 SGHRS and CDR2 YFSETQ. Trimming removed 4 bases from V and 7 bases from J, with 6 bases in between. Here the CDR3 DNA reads TGCGCCAGCAGCGTGTCAAATGAGCAGTTCTTC. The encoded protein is CASSVSNEQFF.

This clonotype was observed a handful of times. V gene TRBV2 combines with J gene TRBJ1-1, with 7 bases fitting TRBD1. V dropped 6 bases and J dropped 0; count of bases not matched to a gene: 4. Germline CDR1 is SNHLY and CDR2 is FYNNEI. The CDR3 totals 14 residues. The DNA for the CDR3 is TGTGCCAGCAGCAACAGGGGCATGAACACTGAAGCTTTCTTT. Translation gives CASSNRGMNTEAFF. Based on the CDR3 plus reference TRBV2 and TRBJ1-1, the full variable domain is EPEVTQTPSHQVTQMGQEVILRCVPISNHLYFYWYRQILGQKVEFLVSFYNNEISEKSEIFDDQFSVERPDGSNFTLKIRSTKLEDSAMYFCASSNRGMNTEAFFGQGTRLTVV.

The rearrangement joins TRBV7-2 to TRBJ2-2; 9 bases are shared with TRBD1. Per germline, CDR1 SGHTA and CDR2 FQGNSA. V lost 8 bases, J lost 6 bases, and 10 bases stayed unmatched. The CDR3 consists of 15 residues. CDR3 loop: CASQGTGSRAGELFF. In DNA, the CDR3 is TGTGCCAGCCAGGGGACAGGGAGTCGGGCCGGGGAGCTGTTTTTT.

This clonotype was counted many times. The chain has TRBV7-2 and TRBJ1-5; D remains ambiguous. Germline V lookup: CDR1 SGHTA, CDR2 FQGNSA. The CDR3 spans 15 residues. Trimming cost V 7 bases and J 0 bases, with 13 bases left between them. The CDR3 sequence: CASTDRWGSNQPQHF. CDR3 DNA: TGTGCCAGCACCGATAGATGGGGTAGCAATCAGCCCCAGCATTTT. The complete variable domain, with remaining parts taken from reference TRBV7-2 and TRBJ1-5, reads GAGVSQSPSNKVTEKGKDVELRCDPISGHTALYWYRQSLGQGLEFLIYFQGNSAPDKSGLPSDRFSAERTGGSVSTLTIQRTQQEDSAVYLCASTDRWGSNQPQHFGDGTRLSIL.

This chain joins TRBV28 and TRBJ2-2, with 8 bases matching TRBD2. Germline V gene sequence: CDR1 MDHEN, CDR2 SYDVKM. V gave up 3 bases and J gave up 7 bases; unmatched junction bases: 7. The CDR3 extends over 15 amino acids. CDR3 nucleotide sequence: TGTGCCAGCAGTTTTCGGGGGGGTCTTGGCGGGGAGCTGTTTTTT. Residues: CASSFRGGLGGELFF.

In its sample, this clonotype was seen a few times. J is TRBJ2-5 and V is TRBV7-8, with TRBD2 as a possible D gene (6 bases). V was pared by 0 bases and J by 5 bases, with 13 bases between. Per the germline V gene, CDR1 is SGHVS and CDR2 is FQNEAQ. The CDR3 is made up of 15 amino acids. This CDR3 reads CASSLARAGRETQYF. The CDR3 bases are TGTGCCAGCAGCTTAGCGAGGGCAGGGAGGGAGACCCAGTACTTC.

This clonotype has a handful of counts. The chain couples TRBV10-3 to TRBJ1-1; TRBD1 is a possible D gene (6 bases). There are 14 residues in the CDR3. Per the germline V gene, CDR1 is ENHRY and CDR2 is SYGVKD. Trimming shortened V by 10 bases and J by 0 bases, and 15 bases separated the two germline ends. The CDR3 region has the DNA TGTGCCAGCCGGGACAACGCTGTGAACACTGAAGCTTTCTTT. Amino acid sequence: CASRDNAVNTEAFF.

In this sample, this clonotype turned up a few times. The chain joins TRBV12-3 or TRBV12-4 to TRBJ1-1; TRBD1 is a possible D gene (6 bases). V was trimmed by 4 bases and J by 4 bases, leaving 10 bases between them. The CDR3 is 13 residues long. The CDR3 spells CASSYRVGTEAFF. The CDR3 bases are TGTGCCAGCAGTTACAGGGTAGGCACTGAAGCTTTCTTT.

CDR3 sequence: CASSLVLSGETEAFF. The CDR3 DNA sequence: TGTGCCAGCAGCTTGGTACTGTCGGGGGAGACTGAAGCTTTCTTT. This sequence joins TRBV5-6 and TRBJ1-1; D may be TRBD1 (5 bases). With 0 bases removed from V and 5 bases from J, the gap between germline ends came to 14 bases. Germline CDR1 is SGHDT and CDR2 is YYEEEE. The CDR3 is made up of 15 amino acids.

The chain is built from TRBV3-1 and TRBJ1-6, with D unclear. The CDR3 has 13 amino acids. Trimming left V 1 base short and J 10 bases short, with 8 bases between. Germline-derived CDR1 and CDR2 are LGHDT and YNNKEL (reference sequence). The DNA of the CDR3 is TGTGCCAGCAGCCAAGCCGATGCATCACCCCTCCACTTT. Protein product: CASSQADASPLHF.

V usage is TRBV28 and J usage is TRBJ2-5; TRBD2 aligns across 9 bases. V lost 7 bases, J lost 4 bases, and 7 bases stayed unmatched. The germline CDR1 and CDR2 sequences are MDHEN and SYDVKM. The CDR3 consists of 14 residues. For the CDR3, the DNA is TGTGCCAGCACCCCGGGACTAGCAACAGAGACCCAGTACTTC. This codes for CASTPGLATETQYF. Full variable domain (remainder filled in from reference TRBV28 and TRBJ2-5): DVKVTQSSRYLVKRTGEKVFLECVQDMDHENMFWYRQDPGLGLRLIYFSYDVKMKEKGDIPEGYSVSREKKERFSLILESASTNQTSMYLCASTPGLATETQYFGPGTRLLVL.

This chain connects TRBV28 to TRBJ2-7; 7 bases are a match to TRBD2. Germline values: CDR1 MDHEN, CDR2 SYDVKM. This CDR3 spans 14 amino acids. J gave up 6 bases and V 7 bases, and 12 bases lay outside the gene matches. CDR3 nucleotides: TGTGCCAGCACTATAGGGAGGGGATTTCGCGAGCAGTACTTC. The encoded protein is CASTIGRGFREQYF.

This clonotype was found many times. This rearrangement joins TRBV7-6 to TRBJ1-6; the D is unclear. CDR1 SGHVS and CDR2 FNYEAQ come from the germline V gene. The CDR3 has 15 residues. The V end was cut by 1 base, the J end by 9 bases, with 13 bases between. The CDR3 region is CASSLGPRGGSPLHF. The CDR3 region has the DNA TGTGCCAGCAGCTTAGGGCCGCGGGGAGGTTCACCCCTCCACTTT.

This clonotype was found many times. The CDR3 spells CASSLILGSGRSNEQFF. The DNA of the CDR3 is TGTGCCAGCAGCTTGATCTTAGGTAGCGGGAGGTCCAATGAGCAGTTCTTC. V is TRBV7-2 and J is TRBJ2-1, with TRBD2 matching 10 bases. Germline assignment: CDR1 SGHTA and CDR2 FQGNSA. J was trimmed by 6 bases and V by 3 bases; bases with no gene match: 11. This CDR3 comprises 17 residues.

CDR3 bases: TGTGCCAGCAGCTTAACTGGGCTGGCGGGCCGATGGAATGAGCAGTTCTTC. Encoded protein: CASSLTGLAGRWNEQFF. V and J are TRBV7-3 and TRBJ2-1; TRBD2 is a possible D gene (5 bases). CDR1 SGHTA and CDR2 FQGTGA come from the germline V gene. V was shortened by 0 bases and J by 7 bases, with 19 bases between the two germline ends. CDR3 size: 17 residues.

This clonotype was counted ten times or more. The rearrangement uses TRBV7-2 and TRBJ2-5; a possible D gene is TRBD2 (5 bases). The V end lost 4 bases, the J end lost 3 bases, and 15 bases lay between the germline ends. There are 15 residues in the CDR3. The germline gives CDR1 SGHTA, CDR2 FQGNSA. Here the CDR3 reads CASSWAQDSKETQYF. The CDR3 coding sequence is TGTGCCAGCAGCTGGGCCCAGGACTCTAAAGAGACCCAGTACTTC.

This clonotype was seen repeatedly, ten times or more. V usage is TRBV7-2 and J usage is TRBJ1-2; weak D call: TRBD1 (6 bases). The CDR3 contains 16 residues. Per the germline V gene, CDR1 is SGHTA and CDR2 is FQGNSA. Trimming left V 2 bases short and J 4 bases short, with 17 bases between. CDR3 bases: TGTGCCAGCAGCTTACCCGGGTACAGGGACCTCTATGGCTACACCTTC. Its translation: CASSLPGYRDLYGYTF. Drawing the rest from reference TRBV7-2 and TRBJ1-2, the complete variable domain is GAGVSQSPSNKVTEKGKDVELRCDPISGHTALYWYRQSLGQGLEFLIYFQGNSAPDKSGLPSDRFSAERTGGSVSTLTIQRTQQEDSAVYLCASSLPGYRDLYGYTFGSGTRLTVV.